Sequencing of this T cell receptor (beta chain) was carried out in a study of prognosis after radiotherapy for stage I lung cancer. Points on this clonotype: Antigen unknown. A much more abundant neighbour one base away suggests this may be a read error.

Template was genomic DNA; TCR beta CDR3 amplified in two multiplex PCR rounds. Primers (each specific to one TRBV or TRBJ gene) were used in first-round PCR. It was universal primers that the second PCR round used. MiXCR, applied by TCRdb to the multiplex PCR reads, yields one record per CDR3 protein. This repertoire shows some 38,000 distinct CDR3 sequences, 24% found once; its top ten account for 25% to 30%. Study-level findings and limits: The way patients used TRBV and TRBJ genes reportedly differed depending on whether they had metastases.

Sequences were derived from PBMCs, sampled before or after stereotactic body radiation therapy (not recorded which). This TCR was recovered from a donor older than 45 with non-small cell lung cancer.

CDR3 DNA: TGTGCCAGCAGCGTTCAACGGGGGGCTGGAGAGACCCAGTACTTC. It yields the protein CASSVQRGAGETQYF. This rearrangement joins TRBV9 to TRBJ2-5, with D possibly being TRBD2 (7 bases). Trimming removed 2 bases from V and 4 bases from J, with 15 bases in between. Germline-derived CDR1 and CDR2 are SGDLS and YYNGEE. CDR3 length: 15 residues.